The rows below give T cell receptor beta chains drawn from one sample of a study of blood T cell repertoires in COVID-19. Clones were sequenced by immunoSEQ multiplex PCR, and TCRdb holds only the in-frame ones, with some missing. The profile shows 200,000 or so clones, about nine tenths of them singletons. The material sequenced was peripheral blood. The receptors shown here come from a woman between 55 and 75 years old with acute or convalescent COVID-19. Each CDR3 is given without its conserved first and last residue.

TRBJ2-7 TRBV28 ASSFPRTSTSYEQY
TRBJ2-1 TRBV9 ASSVDPGGGEQF
TRBJ2-1 TRBV19 ASSGSPDEQF
TRBJ1-6 TRBV29-1 SVGQGRDSPLH
TRBJ1-2 TRBV5-1 ASSFGTALGYT
TRBJ1-5 TRBV27 ASGGGGASQPQH
TRBJ1-6 TRBV27 ASGLHYNSPLH
TRBJ1-6 TRBV2 ASIYRGHNSPLH
TRBJ2-2 TRBV28 ASSSIGQGAYTGELF
TRBJ1-5 TRBV24-1 ATSDCTGHFQGVRQPQH
TRBJ2-1 TRBV7-3 ASSPQDGWSPWDEQF
TRBJ1-5 TRBV9 ASSVGGPDSNQPQH
TRBJ2-7 TRBV7-6 ASSLVASGRAGEQY
TRBJ2-7 TRBV6-5 ASSYRGTSASYEQY
TRBJ1-2 TRBV7-6 ASSFSRIGQGLYGYT
TRBJ2-5 TRBV24-1 ATSDFGGGQETQY
TRBJ2-1 TRBV6-5 ASSSTTSGGSNEQF
TRBJ1-1 TRBV5-1 ASSSKTGQEEAF
TRBJ2-3 TRBV5-5 ASSLGLAGGRTQY
TRBJ2-1 TRBV10-1 ASSAGTSGSGNEQF
TRBJ2-7 TRBV7-2 ASSFGTSGGYEQY
TRBJ1-2 TRBV2 ASSELFYGYT
TRBJ2-7 TRBV19 ASSTTGTGGYEQY